Below, one T cell receptor (beta chain) is given with its context. Using immunoSEQ multiplex PCR, the repertoire was profiled, and TCRdb retains in-frame clones only, with some absent. The sample shows just over 2,000,000 clones, over 85% of them seen only once. CD45RO-negative CD8 cells positively selected for CCR7 made up the naive population, which excluded terminally differentiated effector memory CD45RA+ cells. The data were obtained in a study of shared clonotypes between healthy human individuals. Sequenced material: naive CD8+ T cells sorted from blood. This receptor was identified in a man younger than 35 in good health.

As DNA, the CDR3 is TGCGCCAGCAGCCTGGGACGGACCGGATACGAGCAGTACTTC. The encoded protein is CASSLGRTGYEQYF. The chain carries TRBV4-3 and TRBJ2-7; the D call may be TRBD1 or TRBD2 (5 bases each). The CDR3 consists of 14 residues. Per germline, CDR1 LGHNA and CDR2 YSLEER. Trimming left V 4 bases short and J 4 bases short, with 14 bases between.